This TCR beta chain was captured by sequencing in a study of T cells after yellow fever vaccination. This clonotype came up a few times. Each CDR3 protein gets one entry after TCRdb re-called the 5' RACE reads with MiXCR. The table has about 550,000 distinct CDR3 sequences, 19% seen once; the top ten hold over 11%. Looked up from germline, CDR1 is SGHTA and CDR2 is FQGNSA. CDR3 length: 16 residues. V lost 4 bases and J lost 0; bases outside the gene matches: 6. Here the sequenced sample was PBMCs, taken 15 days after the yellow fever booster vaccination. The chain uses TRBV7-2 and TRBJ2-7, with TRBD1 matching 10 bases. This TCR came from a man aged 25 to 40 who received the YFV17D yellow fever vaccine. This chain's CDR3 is CASSYRQGAGSYEQYF. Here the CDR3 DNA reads TGTGCCAGCAGCTACCGACAGGGGGCCGGCTCCTACGAGCAGTACTTC.